Below, one T cell receptor beta chain is given with its context. Its antigen remains unknown. This entry is derived from a study of Ad26.COV2.S vaccination and SARS-CoV-2 variants. Sequenced by immunoSEQ multiplex PCR; TCRdb stores in-frame clones only, minus some. The sample contains some 480,000 clones, around nine tenths of which appear only once. Study results and caveats: Analyses that measured TCR breadth and depth may have underestimated total T cell responses.

Treatment specified: roughly 19 received Ad26.COV2.S at low or high dose, single or two shots; about 5 received placebo; per-sample allocation not given. The samples were gathered on day 63 after the first injection of vaccine or placebo. The TCR was taken from a person aged 18-65 years who received the Ad26.COV2.S COVID-19 vaccine or a placebo. Sequenced material: peripheral blood, taken in a trial of Ad26.COV2.S vaccine versus placebo.

The CDR3 coding sequence is TGTGCCAGCAGCCCTAGCCCCCGAGGAGCGACTGAAGCTTTCTTT. Its protein is CASSPSPRGATEAFF. The V gene is TRBV7-9, the J gene TRBJ1-1; D gene uncertain. This CDR3 comprises 15 residues. CDR1 and CDR2 from the germline V gene are SEHNR and FQNEAQ (reference sequence). Trimming stripped 5 bases from V and 5 bases from J, with 18 bases between.